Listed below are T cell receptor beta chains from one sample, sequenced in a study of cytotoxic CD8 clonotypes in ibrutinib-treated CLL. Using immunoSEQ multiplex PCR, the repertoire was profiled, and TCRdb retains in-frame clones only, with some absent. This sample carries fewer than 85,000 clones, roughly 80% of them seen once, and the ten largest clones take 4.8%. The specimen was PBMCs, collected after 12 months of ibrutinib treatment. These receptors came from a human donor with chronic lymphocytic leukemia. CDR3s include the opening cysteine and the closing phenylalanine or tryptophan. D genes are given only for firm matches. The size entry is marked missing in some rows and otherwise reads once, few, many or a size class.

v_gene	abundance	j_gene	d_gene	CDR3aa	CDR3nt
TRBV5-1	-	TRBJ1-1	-	CASKSDTEAFF	TGCGCCAGCAAATCGGACACTGAAGCTTTCTTT
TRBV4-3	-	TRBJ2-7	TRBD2	CASSQGAGGQADEQYF	TGCGCCAGCAGCCAAGGGGCGGGAGGGCAGGCCGACGAGCAGTACTTC
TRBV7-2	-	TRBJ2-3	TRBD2	CASSPWGLAFPTDTQYF	TGTGCCAGCAGCCCATGGGGACTAGCCTTTCCCACAGATACGCAGTATTTT
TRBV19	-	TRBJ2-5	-	CASKGQSDQETQYF	TGTGCCAGTAAAGGACAGAGCGACCAAGAGACCCAGTACTTC
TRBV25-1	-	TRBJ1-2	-	CASSELTGGASYGYTF	TGTGCCAGCAGTGAACTGACGGGGGGGGCCAGCTATGGCTACACCTTC
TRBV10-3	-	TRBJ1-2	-	CAISDRGRDGYTF	TGTGCCATCAGTGACAGGGGTCGGGATGGCTACACCTTC
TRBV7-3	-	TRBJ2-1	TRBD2	CASSLSSGLAGVNEQFF	TGTGCCAGCAGCTTAAGTTCCGGACTAGCGGGAGTCAATGAGCAGTTCTTC
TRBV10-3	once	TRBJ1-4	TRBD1	CAISRGQLNEKLFF	TGTGCCATCAGCCGGGGACAGCTTAATGAAAAACTGTTTTTT
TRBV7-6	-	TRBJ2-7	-	CASSLGPPGWGEQYF	TGTGCCAGCAGCTTAGGTCCCCCAGGGTGGGGCGAGCAGTACTTC
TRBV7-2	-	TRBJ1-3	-	CASSMALGPGNTIYF	TGTGCCAGCAGCATGGCCTTAGGCCCTGGAAACACCATATATTTT
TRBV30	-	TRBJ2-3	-	CAWSPPAADTQYF	TGTGCCTGGAGTCCGCCGGCAGCAGATACGCAGTATTTT
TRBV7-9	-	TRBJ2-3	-	CASSLGLPDTQYF	TGTGCCAGCAGCTTAGGGCTCCCAGATACGCAGTATTTT
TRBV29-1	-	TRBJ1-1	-	CSVDLGSGSMNTEAFF	TGCAGCGTTGATTTGGGGTCAGGCTCAATGAACACTGAAGCTTTCTTT
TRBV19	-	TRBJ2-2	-	CASRGSANTGELFF	TGTGCCAGTAGGGGCAGCGCGAACACCGGGGAGCTGTTTTTT
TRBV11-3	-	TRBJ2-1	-	CASSPRTMGGEQFF	TGTGCCAGCAGCCCACGGACCATGGGGGGTGAGCAGTTCTTC
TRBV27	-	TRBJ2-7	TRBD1	CATRGTGFAEQYF	TGTGCCACCAGGGGGACAGGGTTCGCCGAGCAGTACTTC
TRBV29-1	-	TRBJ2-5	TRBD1	CSGRTGETETQYF	TGCAGCGGAAGGACAGGGGAGACAGAGACCCAGTACTTC
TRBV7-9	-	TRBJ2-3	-	CASSSGLTRGTQYF	TGTGCCAGCAGCTCAGGGCTGACAAGGGGTACGCAGTATTTT
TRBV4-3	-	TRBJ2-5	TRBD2	CASSQGDPASGIETQYF	TGCGCCAGCAGCCAAGGAGACCCGGCTAGCGGGATTGAGACCCAGTACTTC
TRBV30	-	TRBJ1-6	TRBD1	CAWSTPGQVSSYNSPLHF	TGTGCCTGGAGCACCCCGGGACAGGTTAGCTCCTATAATTCACCCCTCCACTTT
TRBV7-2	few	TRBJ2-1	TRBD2	CASSLVVRDRGGEQFF	TGTGCCAGCAGCTTAGTAGTGCGGGATCGCGGGGGTGAGCAGTTCTTC
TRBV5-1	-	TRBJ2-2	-	CASSLTLPGTPTGELFF	TGCGCCAGCAGCTTGACTCTTCCGGGGACCCCCACCGGGGAGCTGTTTTTT
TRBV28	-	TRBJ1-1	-	CASPGPTKTEAFF	TGTGCCAGCCCGGGACCAACGAAGACTGAAGCTTTCTTT
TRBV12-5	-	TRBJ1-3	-	CASGARVVAGNTIYF	TGTGCTAGTGGCGCGAGGGTGGTAGCGGGAAACACCATATATTTT
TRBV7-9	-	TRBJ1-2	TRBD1	CASSLGGTGATYGYTF	TGTGCCAGCAGCTTAGGGGGCACAGGGGCCACCTATGGCTACACCTTC
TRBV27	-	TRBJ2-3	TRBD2	CASSLRASGGADTQYF	TGTGCCAGCAGTTTACGGGCTAGCGGGGGGGCTGATACGCAGTATTTT
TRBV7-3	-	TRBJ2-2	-	CASNPGLGNTGELFF	TGTGCCAGCAACCCGGGACTGGGAAACACCGGGGAGCTGTTTTTT
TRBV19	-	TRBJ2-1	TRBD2	CASSKGTSGGPEQFF	TGTGCCAGTAGTAAGGGGACTAGCGGGGGACCCGAGCAGTTCTTC
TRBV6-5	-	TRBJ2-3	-	CASIADSTDTQYF	TGTGCCAGCATAGCGGACAGCACAGATACGCAGTATTTT
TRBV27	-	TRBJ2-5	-	CASSAHSRAQYF	TGTGCCAGCAGTGCCCACTCCAGGGCCCAGTACTTC
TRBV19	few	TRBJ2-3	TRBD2	CASRVGGAADTQYF	TGTGCCAGTAGGGTCGGGGGGGCCGCAGATACGCAGTATTTT
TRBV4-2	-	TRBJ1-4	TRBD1	CASSQGADRGGTTNEKLFF	TGTGCCAGCAGCCAGGGAGCCGACAGGGGTGGGACAACTAATGAAAAACTGTTTTTT
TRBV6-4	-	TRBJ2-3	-	CASSDSRGDTQYF	TGTGCCAGCAGTGACTCGAGGGGGGATACGCAGTATTTT
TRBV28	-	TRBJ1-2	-	CASSPPDSSNYGYTF	TGTGCCAGCAGTCCCCCGGACAGCTCTAACTATGGCTACACCTTC
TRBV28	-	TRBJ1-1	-	CASSLGRVTEAFF	TGTGCCAGCAGTTTGGGCAGGGTGACTGAAGCTTTCTTT
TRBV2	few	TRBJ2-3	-	CASRAGLPYTDTQYF	TGTGCCAGCAGGGCGGGACTGCCATACACAGATACGCAGTATTTT
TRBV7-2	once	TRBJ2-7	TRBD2	CASSPQGGAGGYEQYF	TGTGCCAGCAGCCCTCAGGGGGGAGCGGGAGGGTACGAGCAGTACTTC
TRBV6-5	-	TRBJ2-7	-	CASSYGGGDTYEQYF	TGTGCCAGCAGTTACGGTGGTGGGGACACCTACGAGCAGTACTTC
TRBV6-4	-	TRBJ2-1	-	CASRAGGQDSNEQFF	TGTGCCAGTAGGGCGGGGGGACAGGACAGCAATGAGCAGTTCTTC
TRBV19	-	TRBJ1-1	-	CASTIGGLRNTEAFF	TGTGCCAGTACCATCGGCGGACTGAGGAACACTGAAGCTTTCTTT
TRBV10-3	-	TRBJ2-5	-	CAISGSGSQETQYF	TGTGCCATCAGTGGCTCCGGGAGCCAAGAGACCCAGTACTTC
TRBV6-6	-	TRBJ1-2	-	CASSYSGTDYGYTF	TGTGCCAGCAGTTACTCGGGGACGGACTATGGCTACACCTTC
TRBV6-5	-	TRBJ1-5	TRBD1	CASSYSGAGGTQPQHF	TGTGCCAGCAGTTACTCAGGGGCAGGGGGCACTCAGCCCCAGCATTTT
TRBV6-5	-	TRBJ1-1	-	CASSYSTLQERTEAFF	TGTGCCAGCAGTTACTCGACGCTTCAGGAGCGGACTGAAGCTTTCTTT
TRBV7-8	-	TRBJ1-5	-	CASSLATGGQPQHF	TGTGCCAGCAGCTTAGCTACCGGGGGGCAGCCCCAGCATTTT